Given below is one T cell receptor beta chain in context. The assay was immunoSEQ multiplex PCR, and TCRdb's table has in-frame clones only and misses some. The repertoire holds 9,500 to 15,000 clones, about four fifths seen once, with under 1.2% in the top ten. This sample is drawn from a study of chemoradiotherapy in HPV16-positive cancers. The V and J ends lost 4 bases and 2 bases respectively, with 9 bases between them. The CDR3 covers 14 residues. The germline CDR1 and CDR2 sequences are MNHNS and SASEGT. The V gene is TRBV6-1, the J gene TRBJ2-1; a weak D match, TRBD2 (7 bases). This sample was gathered from a patient who underwent chemoradiotherapy. The clonotype comes from a human donor with HPV-associated anogenital cancer. CDR3 sequence (DNA): TGTGCCAGCAGTGGGCGGGGGCCCTACAATGAGCAGTTCTTC. Its translation is CASSGRGPYNEQFF.